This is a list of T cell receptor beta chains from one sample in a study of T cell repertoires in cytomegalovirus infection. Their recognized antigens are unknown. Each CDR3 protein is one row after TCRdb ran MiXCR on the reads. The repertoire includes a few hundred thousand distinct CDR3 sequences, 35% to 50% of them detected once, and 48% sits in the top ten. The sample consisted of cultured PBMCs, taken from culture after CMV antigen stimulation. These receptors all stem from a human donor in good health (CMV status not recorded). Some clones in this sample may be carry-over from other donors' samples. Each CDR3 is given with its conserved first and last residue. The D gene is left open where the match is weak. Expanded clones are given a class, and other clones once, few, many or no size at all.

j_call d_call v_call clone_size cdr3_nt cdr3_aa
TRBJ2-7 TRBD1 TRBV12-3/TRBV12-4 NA TGTGCCAGCAGTCGACAGGGGGACTACGAGCAGTACTTC CASSRQGDYEQYF
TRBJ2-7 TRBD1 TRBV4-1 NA TGCGCCAGCAGCCGGGACAGGGTTAACGAGCAGTACTTC CASSRDRVNEQYF
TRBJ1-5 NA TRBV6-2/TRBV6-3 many TGTGCCAGCAGTTACTCGAGAGGCTGGGAAAGCAATCAGCCCCAGCATTTT CASSYSRGWESNQPQHF
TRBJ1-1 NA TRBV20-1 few TGCAGTGCTAGGAAACAGGGATACAACACTGAAGCTTTCTTT CSARKQGYNTEAFF
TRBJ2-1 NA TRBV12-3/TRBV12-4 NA TGTGCCAGCAGTTTTGGGACTCCCGGGGGGCTTGAGCAGTTCTTC CASSFGTPGGLEQFF
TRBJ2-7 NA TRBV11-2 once TGTGCCAGCGGTCGCCCGGGGGCCTACGAGCAGTACTTC CASGRPGAYEQYF
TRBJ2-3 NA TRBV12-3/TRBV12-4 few TGTGCCAGCAGAGGGGGACTATTCTTTACGCAGTATTTT CASRGGLFFTQYF
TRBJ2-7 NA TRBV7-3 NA TGTGCCAGCAGCACGGTGGGCGAGCAGTACTTC CASSTVGEQYF
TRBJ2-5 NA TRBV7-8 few TGTGCCAGCAGCCCCAACAGGGACCGGGAGACCCAGTACTTC CASSPNRDRETQYF
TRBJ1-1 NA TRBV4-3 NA TGCGCCAGCAGCCAAGTGAACAGGAACACTGAAGCTTTCTTT CASSQVNRNTEAFF
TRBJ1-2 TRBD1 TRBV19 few TGTGCCAGCCTACCCGGGACAGGGAATGGCTACACCTTC CASLPGTGNGYTF